Sequencing of this T cell receptor (beta chain) was carried out in a study of blood T cell repertoires in COVID-19. Study at large: T cells, B-cell-depleted T cells, or PBMCs supplied cDNA or gDNA.

Per the original methods: Amplifying reference gene primers gave estimates of nucleated cell counts. Libraries were prepared by immunoSEQ multiplex PCR; TCRdb keeps only in-frame clonotypes and omits some of them. Clone size and V and J calls were adopted from that table, with D and trimming inferred from the DNA. The sample lists some 120,000 clones; about 70% were seen once. On this clone: The same CDR3 is also encoded by other DNA sequences in this sample.

This sequence originates from a man aged 55 to 70 with acute or convalescent COVID-19. The sample consisted of peripheral blood.

CDR3 protein: CASSFDSQETQYF. CDR3 nucleotide sequence: TGTGCCAGCAGCTTCGACAGCCAAGAGACCCAGTACTTC. The chain joins TRBV7-9 to TRBJ2-5; maybe TRBD1 (5 bases). The V end lost 3 bases, the J end lost 1 base, and 6 bases lay between the germline ends. Germline V gene sequence: CDR1 SEHNR, CDR2 FQNEAQ (reference sequence). The CDR3 covers 13 residues.